The T cell receptor beta chain under discussion was sequenced for a study of neoadjuvant nivolumab and ipilimumab in lung cancer. V was shortened by 8 bases and J by 0 bases, with 15 bases between the two germline ends. CDR1 is SGHTA and CDR2 is FQGNSA in the germline V gene. The CDR3 loop spans 15 amino acids. The assay was immunoSEQ multiplex PCR, and TCRdb's table has in-frame clones only and misses some. The sample lists 10,000 to 15,000 clones, about 94% occurring once. The source of this sequence is an adult with non-small cell lung cancer. The specimen was peripheral blood, collected after neoadjuvant nivolumab, alone or with ipilimumab, at or shortly before surgery. V usage is TRBV7-2 and J usage is TRBJ2-3, with D hard to call. The CDR3 sequence: CASGPVRQSTDTQYF. The CDR3 nucleotides read TGTGCCAGCGGCCCGGTTCGGCAAAGCACAGATACGCAGTATTTT.